This record looks at one T cell receptor beta chain sequence and its context. These data are taken from a study of blood T cell repertoires in COVID-19. Participants had their cohort set by participant-reported clinical history. Clones were sequenced by immunoSEQ multiplex PCR, and TCRdb holds only the in-frame ones, with some missing. The data contain 400,000 or so clones, less than 95% of them seen just once; the ten biggest clones take up approximately 0.55%. Germline values: CDR1 GTSNPN, CDR2 SVGIG (reference sequence). Trimming cost V 0 bases and J 2 bases, with 8 bases left between them. The CDR3 runs to 14 residues.

The sample consisted of PBMCs or T cells enriched from blood (not recorded which). This chain connects TRBV30 to TRBJ2-1; D unclear. The source is a man younger than 30 who had recovered from COVID-19. The CDR3 DNA reads TGTGCCTGGAGTGTGGGCCGAACCTACAATGAGCAGTTCTTC. The encoded protein is CAWSVGRTYNEQFF.